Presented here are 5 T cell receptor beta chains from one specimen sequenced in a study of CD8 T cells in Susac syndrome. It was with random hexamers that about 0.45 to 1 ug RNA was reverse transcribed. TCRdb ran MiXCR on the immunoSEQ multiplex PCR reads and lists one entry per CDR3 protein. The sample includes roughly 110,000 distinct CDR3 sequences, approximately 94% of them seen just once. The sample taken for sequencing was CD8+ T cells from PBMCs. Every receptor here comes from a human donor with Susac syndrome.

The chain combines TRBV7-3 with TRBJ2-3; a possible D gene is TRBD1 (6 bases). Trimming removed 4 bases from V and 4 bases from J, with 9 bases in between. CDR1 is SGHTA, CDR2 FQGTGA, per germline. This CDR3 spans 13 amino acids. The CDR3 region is CASSSTGSDTQYF. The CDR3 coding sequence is TGTGCCAGCAGCTCAACAGGGTCAGATACGCAGTATTTT.

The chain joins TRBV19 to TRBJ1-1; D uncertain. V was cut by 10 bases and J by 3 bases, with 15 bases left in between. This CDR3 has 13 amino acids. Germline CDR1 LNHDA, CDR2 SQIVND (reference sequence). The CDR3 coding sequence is TGTGCCACGAAGGCGGGAGATTACACTGAAGCTTTCTTT. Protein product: CATKAGDYTEAFF.

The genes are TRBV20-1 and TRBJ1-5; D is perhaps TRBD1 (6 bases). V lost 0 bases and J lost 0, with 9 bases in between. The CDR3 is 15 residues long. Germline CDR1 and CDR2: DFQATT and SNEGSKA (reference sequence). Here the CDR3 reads CSARDMDSSNQPQHF. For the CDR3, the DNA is TGCAGTGCTAGAGATATGGACAGTAGCAATCAGCCCCAGCATTTT.

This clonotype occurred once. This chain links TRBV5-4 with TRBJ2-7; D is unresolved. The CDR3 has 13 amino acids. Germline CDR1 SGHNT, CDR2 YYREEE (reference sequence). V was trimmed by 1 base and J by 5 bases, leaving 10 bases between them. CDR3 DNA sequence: TGTGCCAGCAGCTTGCTAGGGCTGGACGAGCAGTACTTC. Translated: CASSLLGLDEQYF. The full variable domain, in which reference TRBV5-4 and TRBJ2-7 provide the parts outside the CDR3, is ETGVTQSPTHLIKTRGQQVTLRCSSQSGHNTVSWYQQALGQGPQFIFQYYREEENGRGNFPPRFSGLQFPNYSSELNVNALELDDSALYLCASSLLGLDEQYFGPGTRLTVT.

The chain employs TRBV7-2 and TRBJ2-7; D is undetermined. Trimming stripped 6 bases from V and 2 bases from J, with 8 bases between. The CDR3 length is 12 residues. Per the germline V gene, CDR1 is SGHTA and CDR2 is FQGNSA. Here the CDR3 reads CASRPATYEQYF. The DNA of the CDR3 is TGTGCCAGCAGGCCTGCGACCTACGAGCAGTACTTC.